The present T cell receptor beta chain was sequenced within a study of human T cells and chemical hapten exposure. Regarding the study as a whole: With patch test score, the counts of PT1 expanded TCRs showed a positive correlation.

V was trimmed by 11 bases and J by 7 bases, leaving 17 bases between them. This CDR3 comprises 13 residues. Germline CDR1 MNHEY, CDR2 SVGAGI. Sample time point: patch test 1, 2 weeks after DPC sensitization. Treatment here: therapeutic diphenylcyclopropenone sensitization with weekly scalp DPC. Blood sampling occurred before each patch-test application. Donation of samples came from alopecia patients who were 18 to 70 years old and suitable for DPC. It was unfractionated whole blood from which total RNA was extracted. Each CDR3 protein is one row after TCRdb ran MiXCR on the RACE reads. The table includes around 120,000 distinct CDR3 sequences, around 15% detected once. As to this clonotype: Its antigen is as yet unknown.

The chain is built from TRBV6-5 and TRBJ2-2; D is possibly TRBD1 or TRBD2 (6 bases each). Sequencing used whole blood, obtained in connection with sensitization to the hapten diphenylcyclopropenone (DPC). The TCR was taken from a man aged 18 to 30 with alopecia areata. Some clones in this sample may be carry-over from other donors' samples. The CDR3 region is CAPGDRRGGELFF. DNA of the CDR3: TGTGCCCCGGGAGACAGGCGAGGCGGGGAGCTGTTTTTT.